The clone carrying this T cell receptor beta chain was seen a single time. This sample was included in a study of shared clonotypes between healthy human individuals. V shed 1 base and J shed 4 bases, with 14 bases lying between them. CDR1 is LNHDA and CDR2 is SQIVND in the germline V gene (reference sequence). The CDR3 totals 16 residues. TCRdb's table, derived via immunoSEQ multiplex PCR, lists solely in-frame clones and lacks some. Of a few million clones in the sample, 85% to 95% were seen once. The sequence derives from a man aged 18-30 years in good health. Sequencing was carried out using naive CD4+ T cells sorted from blood. Subset noted: CD45RA+ positively selected. The chain employs TRBV19 and TRBJ1-5; D not certain. The CDR3 DNA reads TGTGCCAGTAGTATAGTAGGGAAATTGGGGAATCAGCCCCAGCATTTT. This codes for CASSIVGKLGNQPQHF.